One and the same sample provided the 10 T cell receptor beta chains below, sequenced in a study of PD-L1 blockade in urothelial cancer. TCRdb's copy holds only in-frame clones and misses some; the assay was immunoSEQ multiplex PCR. The sample has 57,000 or so clones; approximately 80% are singletons. Sample: PBMCs, taken around atezolizumab (anti-PD-L1) treatment. The receptor source for this set is a man between 70 and 80 years old with urothelial cancer.

V is TRBV5-1 and J is TRBJ2-2; 8 bases match TRBD1. V lost 5 bases and J lost 4; bases outside the gene matches: 4. The CDR3 runs to 14 residues. CDR1 is SGHRS and CDR2 is YFSETQ in the germline V gene. CDR3 sequence: CASRFTGGTGELFF. CDR3 DNA: TGCGCCAGCAGATTTACAGGGGGCACCGGGGAGCTGTTTTTT.

This chain connects TRBV15 to TRBJ2-1; 8 bases agree with TRBD2. CDR1 and CDR2 from the germline V gene are LNHNV and YYDKDF (reference sequence). The CDR3 sequence is 14 residues long. V gave up 0 bases and J gave up 5 bases; unmatched junction bases: 0. Here the CDR3 DNA reads TGTGCCACCAGCAGAGAAGCGGGGGACAATGAGCAGTTCTTC. It translates to CATSREAGDNEQFF.

The rearrangement links TRBV30 to TRBJ2-2, with a tentative D call TRBD2 (5 bases). The CDR3 length is 14 residues. The germline CDR1 and CDR2 sequences are GTSNPN and SVGIG (reference sequence). Trimming removed 1 base from V and 4 bases from J, with 10 bases in between. The CDR3 nucleotides read TGTGCCTGGAGTGGGACTCAGCTCACCGGGGAGCTGTTTTTT. Residues: CAWSGTQLTGELFF.

J is TRBJ2-5 and V is TRBV15, with D perhaps TRBD2 (6 bases). Germline V gives CDR1 LNHNV, CDR2 YYDKDF (reference sequence). Trimming took off 1 base at V and 7 bases at J, with 16 bases between the two ends. The CDR3 consists of 15 residues. The CDR3 spells CATSRVGAQEGTQYF. The DNA for the CDR3 is TGTGCCACCAGCAGAGTAGGTGCCCAGGAGGGGACCCAGTACTTC.

The chain has TRBV12-5 and TRBJ2-1; D unresolved. Looked up from germline, CDR1 is LGHNT and CDR2 is FRNRAP. Between the trimmed V and J ends, which lost 5 bases and 5 bases, there was a span of 10 bases. CDR3 size: 13 residues. The DNA of the CDR3 is TGTGCTAGTGGTCCCCCGTCGGACAATGAGCAGTTCTTC. Translating it yields CASGPPSDNEQFF.

V gene TRBV29-1 combines with J gene TRBJ2-2, with 7 bases matching TRBD1. The V and J ends lost 7 bases and 6 bases, in that order; junction bases with no gene match: 5. Per germline, CDR1 SQVTM and CDR2 ANQGSEA. CDR3 length equals 12 residues. This CDR3 reads CSGGQVPGELFF. CDR3 DNA: TGCAGCGGTGGACAGGTCCCCGGGGAGCTGTTTTTT.

V gene TRBV4-1 combines with J gene TRBJ2-3; tentatively, D is TRBD1 (5 bases). This CDR3 is built from 15 residues. The V end was cut by 0 bases, the J end by 4 bases, with 11 bases between. Per germline, CDR1 MGHRA and CDR2 YSYEKL. CDR3 sequence reads: CASSQDSPGSDTQYF. Written as DNA, the CDR3 is TGCGCCAGCAGCCAAGATTCCCCAGGGTCAGATACGCAGTATTTT.

This clone came up a few times. The chain is built from TRBV5-1 and TRBJ1-1, with 7 bases matching TRBD1. With V trimmed by 2 bases and J by 1 base, 5 bases remained unmatched. Looked up from germline, CDR1 is SGHRS and CDR2 is YFSETQ. The CDR3 has 15 residues. In nucleotides, the CDR3 is TGCGCCAGCAGCTTTAACGGACAGGCGAACACTGAAGCTTTCTTT. Translation: CASSFNGQANTEAFF.

The chain uses TRBV28 and TRBJ1-5, with D uncertain. The CDR3 extends over 12 amino acids. Trimming took off 7 bases at V and 4 bases at J, with 8 bases between the two ends. Per germline, CDR1 MDHEN and CDR2 SYDVKM. CDR3: CASTLRNQPQHF. CDR3 DNA: TGTGCCAGCACCCTGAGGAATCAGCCCCAGCATTTT.

This chain connects TRBV28 to TRBJ1-2; maybe TRBD1 (5 bases). Trimming removed 4 bases at V and 4 bases at J, with 16 bases between. CDR1 is MDHEN and CDR2 is SYDVKM in the germline V gene. This CDR3 is built from 15 residues. CDR3 sequence: CASSSRGGAGYGYTF. The CDR3 DNA is TGTGCCAGCAGTTCCCGGGGAGGGGCGGGCTATGGCTACACCTTC.